Detailed here is one TCR beta chain. Antigen specificity is unknown. This entry comes from a study of cytomegalovirus exposure and HLA in healthy donors. The germline V gene encodes CDR1 MNHEY and CDR2 SVGAGI. The CDR3 is 15 residues long. J lost 6 bases, V lost 4 bases, and 6 bases had no gene match. General study points: When analyzed later, a missense DCLRE1C variant was found to be linked to TCR beta V- and J-gene trimming. As a later analysis revealed, most CMV-associated TCR beta chains appeared HLA-restricted.

Amplification used 60 Vbeta primers and 13 Jbeta primers. The authors' processing: Around 12 million of tens of millions of unique TCR beta chains were shared, per a later count. The data were produced by immunoSEQ multiplex PCR, yet TCRdb's version contains in-frame clones alone and is incomplete. The V and J calls and clone size come from that table; D and trimming were worked out from the DNA. The table shows more than 95,000 clones, with more than 70% occurring only once. The clonotype was recovered from a man aged 25-40 years in good health and CMV-seronegative. The sequenced sample consisted of PBMCs. The genes are TRBV6-5 and TRBJ2-4, with 10 nucleotides matching TRBD1. CDR3 protein: CASSFRDRGVNIQYF. The CDR3 nucleotides are TGTGCCAGCAGTTTCCGGGACAGGGGTGTAAACATTCAGTACTTC.